Below are 30 T cell receptor beta chains sequenced from a single sample in a study of blood T cell repertoires in COVID-19. Libraries were prepared by immunoSEQ multiplex PCR; TCRdb keeps only in-frame clonotypes and omits some of them. This table has about 170,000 clones, roughly nine tenths appearing once. Sample: peripheral blood. These receptors all stem from a woman in her sixties or seventies with COVID-19, enrolled during active disease.

This chain connects TRBV7-9 to TRBJ2-7; 11 bases agree with TRBD2. This CDR3 comprises 16 residues. The germline V gene has CDR1 SEHNR and CDR2 FQNEAQ (reference sequence). Trimming removed 5 bases from V and 0 bases from J; junction bases left unmatched: 6. This CDR3 reads CASSPGLAGPSYEQYF. DNA for the CDR3: TGTGCCAGCAGCCCAGGACTAGCGGGCCCCTCCTACGAGCAGTACTTC.

The gene calls are TRBV9 and TRBJ2-7; D might be TRBD2 (5 bases). The CDR3 extends over 14 amino acids. Germline CDR1 reads SGDLS; CDR2 reads YYNGEE. Trimming removed 0 bases at V and 6 bases at J, with 13 bases between. The CDR3 nucleotides are TGTGCCAGCAGCGTAGCGGTGATAGGGAGCGAGCAGTACTTC. Protein: CASSVAVIGSEQYF.

This sequence joins TRBV30 and TRBJ1-1, with D possibly TRBD1 on 5 matching bases. The CDR3 covers 10 residues. CDR1 is GTSNPN and CDR2 is SVGIG in the germline V gene (reference sequence). V was trimmed by 7 bases and J by 6 bases, leaving 9 bases between them. The CDR3 sequence is CASAGAEAFF. The CDR3, as DNA: TGTGCCTCGGCGGGGGCTGAAGCTTTCTTT.

The V gene is TRBV28, the J gene TRBJ2-7; TRBD1 might be the D (5 bases). Germline V gene sequence: CDR1 MDHEN, CDR2 SYDVKM. Deletions cut 5 bases from V and 5 bases from J, with 7 bases between. The CDR3 contains 11 residues. The CDR3 nucleotides read TGTGCCAGCAGTCCCAGGGACGAGCAGTACTTC. This sequence encodes CASSPRDEQYF.

The chain employs TRBV2 and TRBJ2-2, with D hard to call. The ends were cut back, 3 bases at V and 0 bases at J, with 8 bases in the middle. CDR1 and CDR2 from the germline V gene are SNHLY and FYNNEI. The CDR3 sequence is 15 residues long. In DNA form, the CDR3 reads TGTGCCAGCAGTGAGGTAGCTGCGAACACCGGGGAGCTGTTTTTT. This codes for CASSEVAANTGELFF.

The V gene is TRBV25-1, the J gene TRBJ1-3, with a tentative D call TRBD1 (5 bases). Per the germline V gene, CDR1 is MGHDK and CDR2 is SYGVNS. V was trimmed by 1 base and J by 4 bases, leaving 14 bases between them. The CDR3 extends over 16 amino acids. CDR3 bases: TGTGCCAGCAGTGAATTAGCATATGGGGGGGGAAACACCATATATTTT. Amino acids: CASSELAYGGGNTIYF.

The chain has TRBV9 and TRBJ2-5; 12 bases align to TRBD1. This CDR3 has 15 amino acids. The germline V gene encodes CDR1 SGDLS and CDR2 YYNGEE. Trimming cost V 2 bases and J 6 bases; bases outside gene matches: 5. The CDR3 nucleotides are TGTGCCAGCAGCGTTGGGACAGGGGGCTCGAAGACCCAGTACTTC. This translates into CASSVGTGGSKTQYF.

The gene calls are TRBV10-1 and TRBJ2-1; 11 nucleotides align to TRBD2. Germline CDR1 reads WNHNN; CDR2 reads SYGVQD (reference sequence). The junction had 7 bases not matched to a gene; V was cut back by 6 bases and J by 6 bases. The CDR3 runs to 15 residues. The CDR3 DNA is TGCGCCAGCAGACCCGGGACTAGCGGCCCCAATGAGCAGTTCTTC. It is translated as CASRPGTSGPNEQFF.

The rearrangement links TRBV3-1 (or the pseudogene TRBV3-2) to TRBJ2-7; the D gene is possibly TRBD2 (6 bases). V lost 4 bases and J lost 5, with 15 bases in between. The germline V gene encodes CDR1 LGHDT and CDR2 YNNKEL (reference sequence). This CDR3 region has 14 residues. CDR3 DNA sequence: TGTGCCAGCAGCCGAACAGCGGGTCTGAACGAGCAGTACTTC. It codes for CASSRTAGLNEQYF.

CDR3 sequence: CASSWTSGMGNEQFF. The CDR3 DNA sequence: TGTGCCAGCAGTTGGACTAGCGGGATGGGGAATGAGCAGTTCTTC. This sequence joins TRBV27 and TRBJ2-1; 12 bases are shared with TRBD2. Germline V gene sequence: CDR1 MNHEY, CDR2 SMNVEV (reference sequence). V gave up 4 bases and J gave up 7 bases; unmatched junction bases: 5. The CDR3 has 15 amino acids.

This clone is a singleton in its sample. The chain carries TRBV28 and TRBJ1-4, with TRBD1 matching 8 bases. The V gene end was trimmed by 4 bases and the J gene end by 4 bases; junction bases not matched to a gene: 8. The CDR3 length is 16 residues. Per the germline V gene, CDR1 is MDHEN and CDR2 is SYDVKM. CDR3 sequence (DNA): TGTGCCAGCAGTTGGACCGGGACAGGACTTAATGAAAAACTGTTTTTT. Protein sequence: CASSWTGTGLNEKLFF. Full variable domain (rest looked up from reference TRBV28 and TRBJ1-4): DVKVTQSSRYLVKRTGEKVFLECVQDMDHENMFWYRQDPGLGLRLIYFSYDVKMKEKGDIPEGYSVSREKKERFSLILESASTNQTSMYLCASSWTGTGLNEKLFFGSGTQLSVL.

Only a few counts were recorded for this clone. The genes are TRBV30 and TRBJ1-6; D is undetermined. The length of the CDR3 is 13 residues. Germline-derived CDR1 and CDR2 are GTSNPN and SVGIG (reference sequence). V was shortened by 2 bases and J by 6 bases, with 8 bases between the two germline ends. The CDR3 reads CAWSLGSNSPLHF. CDR3 sequence (DNA): TGTGCCTGGAGTCTGGGCTCTAATTCACCCCTCCACTTT.

The chain combines TRBV2 with TRBJ2-7, with 14 bases matching TRBD2. Per the germline V gene, CDR1 is SNHLY and CDR2 is FYNNEI. With 6 bases clipped from V and 6 bases from J, the junction kept 7 bases outside the gene matches. The CDR3 runs to 15 residues. The CDR3 here is CASRPGLAGVGEQYF. The CDR3 DNA is TGTGCCAGCAGGCCGGGACTAGCGGGAGTAGGCGAGCAGTACTTC.

This clone was seen once. At one end the junction does not follow the germline gene, possibly because of a read error. This sequence joins TRBV7-7 and TRBJ2-1, with 8 bases aligning to TRBD2. From germline, CDR1 is SSHAT and CDR2 FNYEAQ (reference sequence). The CDR3 extends over 18 amino acids. The CDR3 nucleotides read TGTGCTAGCAGCCGAAACACCGGGACTAGTTTCACCTACAATGAGCAGTTCTTC. Its protein is CASSRNTGTSFTYNEQFF.

J is TRBJ1-2 and V is TRBV4-1; tentative D call: TRBD1 (6 bases). Trimming removed 8 bases from V and 3 bases from J, with 13 bases in between. Germline V gene data show CDR1 as MGHRA and CDR2 as YSYEKL. The CDR3 length is 13 residues. CDR3 nucleotides: TGCGCCAGCGGGCTCGCAGGGGACTATGGCTACACCTTC. This translates into CASGLAGDYGYTF.

V and J are TRBV27 and TRBJ1-6, with 9 positions matching TRBD1. The J segment lost 7 bases and the V segment lost 7 bases, leaving 11 bases of the junction unmatched. Germline V gene lookup returns CDR1 MNHEY and CDR2 SMNVEV (reference sequence). The CDR3 length is 16 residues. The CDR3 spells CASTIKGTGWNSPLHF. CDR3 nucleotide sequence: TGTGCCAGCACCATCAAAGGGACAGGGTGGAATTCACCCCTCCACTTT.

This clone was observed a few times. The rearrangement uses TRBV14 and TRBJ2-5; D unresolved. The CDR3 spans 11 residues. Germline loops: CDR1 SGHDN, CDR2 FVKESK. Trimming took 4 bases from V and 3 from J, leaving 3 bases between them. This CDR3 reads CASSLKETQYF. CDR3 nucleotides: TGTGCCAGCAGCCTCAAAGAGACCCAGTACTTC. Full variable domain (remainder filled in from reference TRBV14 and TRBJ2-5): EAGVTQFPSHSVIEKGQTVTLRCDPISGHDNLYWYRRVMGKEIKFLLHFVKESKQDESGMPNNRFLAERTGGTYSTLKVQPAELEDSGVYFCASSLKETQYFGPGTRLLVL.

CDR3 nucleotides: TGCGCCAGCAGCCAAGACCCGGGACTGGGGACCTACGAGCAGTACTTC. This translates into CASSQDPGLGTYEQYF. This chain joins TRBV4-3 and TRBJ2-7; a possible D gene is TRBD2 (6 bases). This CDR3 region has 16 residues. In germline, CDR1 is LGHNA, CDR2 YSLEER. V lost 0 bases and J lost 2, with 14 bases in between.

This rearrangement joins TRBV3-1 (or the pseudogene TRBV3-2) to TRBJ2-1, with a possible D match to TRBD2 (5 bases). Trimming removed 0 bases at V and 15 bases at J, with 15 bases between. This CDR3 is built from 13 residues. Germline CDR1 and CDR2: LGHDT and YNNKEL (reference sequence). The CDR3 DNA is TGTGCCAGCAGCCAAGATCTGGCTAGCTTTACGTTCTTC. Protein: CASSQDLASFTFF.

The chain uses TRBV28 and TRBJ1-2; D unresolved. V gave up 6 bases and J gave up 6 bases, with 11 bases separating them. Germline lookup yields CDR1 MDHEN and CDR2 SYDVKM. The length of the CDR3 is 12 residues. CDR3 amino acids: CASRVGVNGYTF. DNA of the CDR3: TGTGCCAGCAGAGTAGGAGTAAATGGCTACACCTTC.

The J gene is TRBJ1-2, the V gene TRBV7-9; no clear D. The V and J ends lost 1 base and 5 bases respectively, with 17 bases between them. Looked up from germline, CDR1 is SEHNR and CDR2 is FQNEAQ (reference sequence). This CDR3 has 16 residues. CDR3: CASSLVGGGDRYGYTF. CDR3 DNA sequence: TGTGCCAGCAGCTTAGTAGGTGGAGGTGATCGGTATGGCTACACCTTC.

The J gene is TRBJ2-7, the V gene TRBV4-2; D might be TRBD2 (5 bases). Germline V lookup: CDR1 LGHNA, CDR2 YNFKEQ. This CDR3 spans 17 amino acids. The ends were cut back, 1 base at V and 3 bases at J, with 19 bases in the middle. The CDR3 region is CASSQVSGAGNYYEQYF. CDR3 bases: TGTGCCAGCAGCCAAGTCTCCGGCGCCGGGAATTACTACGAGCAGTACTTC.

This sequence joins TRBV30 and TRBJ1-1; 9 bases line up with TRBD1. V shed 4 bases and J 6 bases; nucleotides not matched to a gene: 9. In germline, CDR1 is GTSNPN, CDR2 SVGIG (reference sequence). This CDR3 comprises 14 residues. The CDR3 DNA reads as TGTGCCTGGACGTCCGGGACAGGGTCCCCTGAAGCTTTCTTT. Translated: CAWTSGTGSPEAFF.

This clone was picked up one time. The chain combines TRBV2 with TRBJ2-7; possible D gene TRBD1, 6 bases. CDR3 size: 15 residues. CDR1 is SNHLY, CDR2 FYNNEI, per germline. Trimming took 4 bases from V and 3 from J, leaving 16 bases between them. The CDR3 region has the DNA TGTGCCAGCAGTGTTACCGGGACACCCATCTACGAGCAGTACTTC. Its protein product is CASSVTGTPIYEQYF.

V usage is TRBV6-5 and J usage is TRBJ2-7; 7 bases map to TRBD1. CDR3 length equals 16 residues. The V and J ends lost 4 bases and 3 bases, in that order; junction bases with no gene match: 12. Germline CDR1 MNHEY, CDR2 SVGAGI. The DNA for the CDR3 is TGTGCCAGCAGTTCGTGGGGTACAGGGGATAGCTACGAGCAGTACTTC. This gives the protein CASSSWGTGDSYEQYF.

The chain joins TRBV30 to TRBJ2-4, with D possibly TRBD1 on 5 matching bases. Between the trimmed V and J ends, which lost 1 base and 6 bases, there was a span of 13 bases. CDR3 length: 14 residues. Germline-derived CDR1 and CDR2 are GTSNPN and SVGIG (reference sequence). CDR3 DNA: TGTGCCTGGAGTGCCGGACAAAATGTAAACATTCAGTACTTC. Translating gives CAWSAGQNVNIQYF. The whole variable domain, remainder taken from reference TRBV30 and TRBJ2-4, is SQTIHQWPATLVQPVGSPLSLECTVEGTSNPNLYWYRQAAGRGLQLLFYSVGIGQISSEVPQNLSASRPQDRQFILSSKKLLLSDSGFYLCAWSAGQNVNIQYFGAGTRLSVL.

The chain recombines TRBV28 with TRBJ1-1, with D uncertain. In germline, CDR1 is MDHEN, CDR2 SYDVKM. With 3 bases removed from V and 5 bases from J, the gap between germline ends came to 16 bases. The CDR3 covers 15 residues. In DNA form, the CDR3 reads TGTGCCAGCAGTTTCCCCGGGGAAATGCGGACTGAAGCTTTCTTT. Its translation: CASSFPGEMRTEAFF.

The chain is built from TRBV5-1 and TRBJ2-4; D is undetermined. Germline assignment: CDR1 SGHRS and CDR2 YFSETQ. Trimming pared 0 bases from V and 7 bases from J, leaving 8 bases between. This CDR3 has 13 amino acids. For the CDR3, the DNA is TGCGCCAGCAGCTTGGCGGTAGTCAACATTCAGTACTTC. It codes for CASSLAVVNIQYF. The full variable domain, rest sourced from reference TRBV5-1 and TRBJ2-4, is KAGVTQTPRYLIKTRGQQVTLSCSPISGHRSVSWYQQTPGQGLQFLFEYFSETQRNKGNFPGRFSGRQFSNSRSEMNVSTLELGDSALYLCASSLAVVNIQYFGAGTRLSVL.

The genes are TRBV30 and TRBJ1-3; D is unresolved. Germline assignment: CDR1 GTSNPN and CDR2 SVGIG (reference sequence). The CDR3 runs 12 residues. The V end was cut by 3 bases, the J end by 4 bases, with 7 bases between. For the CDR3, the DNA is TGTGCCTGGAGCCAACAAGGAAACACCATATATTTT. As protein: CAWSQQGNTIYF.

The rearrangement uses TRBV4-3 and TRBJ1-2, with no clear D. CDR1 is LGHNA, CDR2 YSLEER, per germline. V was clipped by 4 bases and J by 4 bases, with 13 bases between them. CDR3 length: 14 amino acids. In DNA form, the CDR3 reads TGCGCCAGCAGCCCAGCCGTCGAGGGCTATGGCTACACCTTC. It translates to CASSPAVEGYGYTF.